The text below deals with one T cell receptor beta chain. Its antigen is unknown. Per-nucleotide qualities are absent, and no much larger clonotype sits a single base away. The donors were healthy, HIV-negative adults who had no recently reported acute infections or vaccinations. Every donor was a Caucasian adult residing in Nashville, Tennessee, USA. CD4+ T cells were enriched by magnetic negative selection, after which naive cells were positively selected on CD45RA and the negative fraction was taken as the memory subset. After blood collection by leukapheresis, PBMCs were isolated using Ficoll-Histopaque density gradient centrifugation and then cryopreserved in the vapor phase of liquid nitrogen. Analytical flow cytometry was used to check the purity and quantity of every magnetically sorted T cell population. From each sorted fraction, genomic DNA was isolated and quantified by UV absorbance on a Nanodrop 2000c.

The source of the sample is a study of shared clonotypes between healthy human individuals (TCRdb year 2020). Regarding the research as a whole: The cohort comprised a couple of women and a few men aged 18 to 49 years. To increase sequencing depth and limit assay-specific biases, TCR repertoire library preparation and sequencing were carried out by different laboratories using diverse techniques. Between about 0.8 and 9 billion PBMCs per donor were obtained by leukapheresis. To estimate repertoire size and how much clonotype sharing occurs between individuals, the study deeply sequenced the blood TCR repertoires of five healthy adults. For each donor, CD4 naive and CD4 memory were each run on three plates, CD8 naive on two plates, and CD8 memory on one plate.

Study-level results and caveats: The small number of donors limited the genetic and exposure-history diversity represented. Sampling was limited to blood, and TCR repertoires in tissue likely differ from TCR repertoires in blood. Naive subsets generally had larger estimated clonotype richness than memory subsets did. Even with the large sequencing depth, rarefaction of the sorted-subset datasets indicated that sequencing was incomplete. Across four donors, approximately 4.9% of naive CD4, roughly 3.8% of naive CD8, 2% to 2.5% of memory CD4, and over 0.35% of memory CD8 clonotypes were shared. Compared with non-shared clonotypes, the clonotypes found in all four sorted-subset donors had higher generation probabilities. Pairwise subsampling led to the expectation that sequencing depth would affect the degree of clonotype sharing among donors.

Using the deep immunoSEQ assay, multiplex PCR amplified TCR CDR3 regions from genomic DNA. For each cell subset, the extracted genomic DNA was distributed evenly across all wells of several immunoSEQ 96-well plates, and each plate served as one replicate. For sorted subsets, each replicate PCR was loaded with about 200 ng genomic DNA, equivalent to about 30,000 T cell genomes. Purified libraries were measured with a Qubit 3.0 fluorometer, size-checked on a Bioanalyzer 2100, and measured again with the KAPA Library Quantification kit. A separate single-read 150-cycle Illumina NextSeq 550 flow cell was used to sequence each immunoSEQ 96-well plate. Under the source paper's analysis protocol: Because the immunoSEQ output included only junctional sequences and no quality scores, the filtering could not be the same as the filtering used for full-length reads. To assign V/J genes and CDR3, sequences were annotated against IMGT germline references using PyIR, a Python wrapper for IgBLAST v1.9. Reads were filtered out if the reads had weak V/J assignments (E-value above 1e-6), no CDR3, stop codons, out-of-frame junctions, or ambiguous translated residues. V3J clonotypes were defined as sequences sharing the same inferred V gene, J gene, and CDR3 amino acid sequence. To compute the percentage overlap between repertoires, the number of shared unique clonotypes was divided by the size of the smaller repertoire. Repertoire richness was assessed with RTK rarefaction, the Chao1 estimator, and Recon v2.1 estimates of unobserved clonotypes. Generation probabilities were computed with OLGA for all TCRbeta clonotypes obtained by the gDNA method from four donors. In TCRdb, the immuneACCESS table is reduced to in-frame sequences with V and J assigned. These tables do not hold every clone; where another copy was compared, an unresolved V gene accounts for under half, and the others remain unexplained. V and J calls plus clone size are reproduced from that table; the DNA served to infer D and trimming. The sample table contains fewer than 400,000 clones; only one count was recorded for around 74% of them. 10% of the sample rests with the top ten.

Sequenced: memory CD4+ T cells sorted from blood. Taken with the paper, the label for cell subset or site translates to: CD45RA-negative fraction. The clonotype was recovered from a man aged 25 to 40 in good health.

CDR3 sequence: CASSPLTDSDTQYF. The DNA sequence is TGCGCCAGCAGCCCATTGACAGATTCAGATACGCAGTATTTT. The sequence is built from TRBV5-1 and TRBJ2-3; TRBD1 is possibly the D segment (5 matching bases). Relative to germline, V is 4 bases shorter and J is 4 bases shorter, with 13 bases between their ends. CDR1 is given as SGHRS and CDR2 as YFSETQ, both from the germline V gene. Taken from cysteine to phenylalanine, the CDR3 has 14 residues. Only CDR3 DNA remains: 42 bases, in frame from the first base.